Described below is a single TCR beta chain sequence and its context. This entry is derived from a study of blood T cell repertoires in COVID-19. Looking at the study overall: The United States, Italy and Spain provided the acute and convalescent COVID-19 samples. T cells, B-cell-depleted T cells, or PBMCs supplied cDNA or gDNA.

As handled by the study authors: Nucleated cell number was recorded as an estimate derived from reference gene primer amplification. The method was immunoSEQ multiplex PCR; TCRdb's version includes in-frame clones alone and lacks a portion of them. D and trimming were read from the DNA, whereas the V and J calls and clone size are those reported in that table. The data hold approximately 340,000 clones, with roughly 90% observed a single time. Trimming took 7 bases from V and 5 from J; bases not matched to a gene: 9. This CDR3 contains 14 residues. Germline-derived CDR1 and CDR2 are SNHLY and FYNNEI.

This clonotype was sampled from a young man with COVID-19, enrolled during active disease. The material sequenced was peripheral blood. The V call is TRBV2, the J call TRBJ2-7; 9 nucleotides agree with TRBD1. CDR3 nucleotides: TGTGCCAGCACCGGGACAGGGAGCGTCCACGAGCAGTACTTC. Its translation is CASTGTGSVHEQYF. The variable domain in full, completed from reference TRBV2 and TRBJ2-7, reads EPEVTQTPSHQVTQMGQEVILRCVPISNHLYFYWYRQILGQKVEFLVSFYNNEISEKSEIFDDQFSVERPDGSNFTLKIRSTKLEDSAMYFCASTGTGSVHEQYFGPGTRLTVT.